A single sample is the source of the 14 T cell receptor beta chains below, sequenced in a study of blood T cell repertoires in COVID-19. Profiling relied on immunoSEQ multiplex PCR, and the TCRdb table lists in-frame clones only, not all of them. The data hold some 91,000 clones, with about 80% observed a single time. Material: peripheral blood. These receptors originate from a man between 65 and 85 years old with acute or convalescent COVID-19.

The rearrangement uses TRBV24-1 and TRBJ2-5, with D perhaps matching TRBD1 (5 bases). CDR3 length: 14 residues. Between the trimmed V and J ends, which lost 4 bases and 5 bases, there was a span of 13 bases. The germline V gene has CDR1 KGHDR and CDR2 SFDVKD. This chain's CDR3 is CATSDSGWQETQYF. In DNA form, the CDR3 reads TGTGCCACCAGTGACTCAGGGTGGCAGGAGACCCAGTACTTC.

The table lists this clone with a few counts. The V call is TRBV2, the J call TRBJ1-2; 10 bases line up with TRBD1. Losses at the gene ends were 5 bases for V and 5 bases for J; bases not matched to a gene: 8. CDR1 and CDR2 (germline): SNHLY, FYNNEI. There are 15 residues in the CDR3. CDR3 DNA sequence: TGTGCCAGCAGTCAAAGACAGGGGGCAGTGTATGGCTACACCTTC. It codes for CASSQRQGAVYGYTF. Drawing the rest from reference TRBV2 and TRBJ1-2, the complete variable domain is EPEVTQTPSHQVTQMGQEVILRCVPISNHLYFYWYRQILGQKVEFLVSFYNNEISEKSEIFDDQFSVERPDGSNFTLKIRSTKLEDSAMYFCASSQRQGAVYGYTFGSGTRLTVV.

V gene TRBV15 combines with J gene TRBJ2-1; D is unresolved. V shed 1 base and J shed 9 bases, with 10 bases lying between them. Germline V gene lookup returns CDR1 LNHNV and CDR2 YYDKDF (reference sequence). CDR3 length: 13 residues. The CDR3 spells CATSRVRNGEQFF. The CDR3 bases are TGTGCCACCAGCAGAGTCCGTAACGGTGAGCAGTTCTTC.

This clone was seen once. The sample carries other DNA sequences with the same CDR3. CDR3 bases: TGCGCCAGCAGCTGGGACAGGGTGGGGACCGGGGAGCTGTTTTTT. It yields the protein CASSWDRVGTGELFF. The V and J genes are TRBV5-1 and TRBJ2-2, with 9 bases matching TRBD1. The CDR3 sequence is 15 residues long. The V and J ends lost 3 bases and 5 bases, in that order; junction bases with no gene match: 5. Germline loops: CDR1 SGHRS, CDR2 YFSETQ. Complete variable domain (other parts from reference TRBV5-1 and TRBJ2-2): KAGVTQTPRYLIKTRGQQVTLSCSPISGHRSVSWYQQTPGQGLQFLFEYFSETQRNKGNFPGRFSGRQFSNSRSEMNVSTLELGDSALYLCASSWDRVGTGELFFGEGSRLTVL.

This chain uses TRBV14 with TRBJ1-4; 8 bases line up with TRBD1. Germline CDR1 and CDR2: SGHDN and FVKESK. The CDR3 spans 15 residues. V shed 0 bases and J 8 bases; nucleotides not matched to a gene: 5. CDR3 sequence reads: CASSQDQGAHEKLFF. Written as DNA, the CDR3 is TGTGCCAGCAGCCAAGATCAGGGGGCGCACGAAAAACTGTTTTTT.

J is TRBJ2-1 and V is TRBV7-9; D might be TRBD2 (6 bases). The germline V gene encodes CDR1 SEHNR and CDR2 FQNEAQ (reference sequence). The CDR3 length is 18 residues. The V and J ends lost 3 bases and 7 bases respectively, with 25 bases between them. This CDR3 is CASSFGFQGLISLNEQFF. CDR3 bases: TGTGCCAGCAGCTTCGGATTCCAGGGACTCATATCCTTAAATGAGCAGTTCTTC.

This rearrangement joins TRBV4-1 to TRBJ1-6, with 7 positions matching TRBD1. Germline V gene lookup returns CDR1 MGHRA and CDR2 YSYEKL. The CDR3 is made up of 13 amino acids. V dropped 4 bases and J dropped 8; count of bases not matched to a gene: 2. The CDR3 here is CASSLDRDSPLHF. CDR3 sequence (DNA): TGCGCCAGCAGCCTCGACAGGGATTCACCCCTCCACTTT.

The V gene is TRBV7-2, the J gene TRBJ1-5; no clear D gene. Trimming removed 1 base at V and 4 bases at J, with 8 bases between. CDR3 length: 14 residues. The germline V gene encodes CDR1 SGHTA and CDR2 FQGNSA. The CDR3 DNA follows: TGTGCCAGCAGCTTAGTCCCGGTGAATCAGCCCCAGCATTTT. It encodes CASSLVPVNQPQHF.

The chain combines TRBV9 with TRBJ2-5, with D perhaps matching TRBD1 (7 bases). The V gene's germline CDR1 is SGDLS and CDR2 YYNGEE. V shed 4 bases and J shed 5 bases, with 15 bases lying between them. CDR3 length: 14 residues. CDR3: CASSLGGGAETQYF. The CDR3 nucleotides read TGTGCCAGCAGCCTCGGAGGGGGCGCGGAGACCCAGTACTTC.

DNA of the CDR3: TGTGCCAGCAGCCCCATTGAGACAGGGTACACCGGGGAGCTGTTTTTT. Protein sequence: CASSPIETGYTGELFF. The rearrangement links TRBV27 to TRBJ2-2, with 7 positions matching TRBD1. This CDR3 contains 16 residues. Germline assignment: CDR1 MNHEY and CDR2 SMNVEV (reference sequence). J lost 3 bases, V lost 6 bases, and 10 bases had no gene match.

The rearrangement links TRBV5-1 to TRBJ1-1; D gene ambiguous. CDR3 length equals 14 residues. Germline CDR1 is SGHRS and CDR2 is YFSETQ. V was shortened by 1 base and J by 1 base, with 8 bases between the two germline ends. CDR3 sequence reads: CASSLTAQNTEAFF. The CDR3 DNA follows: TGCGCCAGCAGCTTGACAGCACAGAACACTGAAGCTTTCTTT.

The J gene is TRBJ2-3, the V gene TRBV7-3, with 7 bases fitting TRBD2. Germline assignment: CDR1 SGHTA and CDR2 FQGTGA. The CDR3 covers 15 residues. V lost 2 bases and J lost 5; bases outside the gene matches: 7. CDR3: CASSLGGRGIDTQYF. The CDR3, as DNA: TGTGCCAGCAGCTTAGGCGGGAGAGGGATAGATACGCAGTATTTT.

This chain connects TRBV4-1 to TRBJ1-1; D is possibly TRBD1 (5 bases). This CDR3 comprises 14 residues. Germline values: CDR1 MGHRA, CDR2 YSYEKL. V was trimmed by 3 bases and J by 0 bases, leaving 8 bases between them. CDR3 residues: CASSQGGMNTEAFF. The CDR3 nucleotides read TGCGCCAGCAGCCAGGGGGGTATGAACACTGAAGCTTTCTTT.

The gene calls are TRBV10-3 and TRBJ1-1, with D possibly matching TRBD1 (6 bases). V was cut by 6 bases and J by 6 bases, with 14 bases left in between. CDR1 ENHRY and CDR2 SYGVKD come from the germline V gene. The CDR3 is 13 residues long. CDR3: CAISHQGWPEAFF. The CDR3 nucleotides are TGTGCCATCAGCCACCAGGGGTGGCCTGAAGCTTTCTTT.